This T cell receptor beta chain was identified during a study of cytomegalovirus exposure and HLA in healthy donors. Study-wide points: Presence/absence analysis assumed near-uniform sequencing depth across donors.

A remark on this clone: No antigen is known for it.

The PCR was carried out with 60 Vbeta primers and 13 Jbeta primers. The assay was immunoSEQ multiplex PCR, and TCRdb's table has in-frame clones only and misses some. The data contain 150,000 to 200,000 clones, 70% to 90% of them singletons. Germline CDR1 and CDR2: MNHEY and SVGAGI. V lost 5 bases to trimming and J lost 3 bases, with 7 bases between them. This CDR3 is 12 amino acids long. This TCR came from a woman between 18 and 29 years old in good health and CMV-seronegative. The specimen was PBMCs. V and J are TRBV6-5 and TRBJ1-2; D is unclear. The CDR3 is CASSTDDYGYTF. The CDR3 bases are TGTGCCAGCAGTACAGACGACTATGGCTACACCTTC.